Below are 16 T cell receptor beta chains sequenced from a single sample in a study of OX40 agonist ivuxolimab in advanced cancers. Repertoires were generated with immunoSEQ multiplex PCR, while TCRdb's copy carries only in-frame clones and drops some. This sample carries 71,000 or so clones, 85% to 95% of them seen once, and the ten largest clones take under 8%. The sequences come from CD4+ or CD8+ T cells sorted from blood, collected in a trial of the OX40 agonist ivuxolimab. These receptors were collected from an adult with an advanced solid tumor such as melanoma, head and neck, liver or kidney cancer.

The genes are TRBV9 and TRBJ1-3, with D unclear. This CDR3 comprises 16 residues. V shed 4 bases and J shed 1 base, with 15 bases lying between them. Germline CDR1 is SGDLS and CDR2 is YYNGEE. The CDR3 is CASSPATEPSGNTIYF. The DNA of the CDR3 is TGTGCCAGCAGCCCTGCCACGGAGCCATCTGGAAACACCATATATTTT.

This clone has a single count. V usage is TRBV6-5 and J usage is TRBJ2-7; 7 bases align to TRBD2. Per germline, CDR1 MNHEY and CDR2 SVGAGI. V trimming: 2 bases; J trimming: 5 bases; junction bases outside the gene matches: 3. This CDR3 has 13 residues. The chain's CDR3 is CASSYQRGDEQYF. CDR3 DNA sequence: TGTGCCAGCAGTTACCAACGGGGGGACGAGCAGTACTTC.

The chain has TRBV2 and TRBJ2-3; 9 bases are shared with TRBD2. The germline CDR1 and CDR2 sequences are SNHLY and FYNNEI. The CDR3 has 16 amino acids. The J segment lost 2 bases and the V segment lost 5 bases, leaving 8 bases of the junction unmatched. CDR3 residues: CASSRLAAIPTDTQYF. CDR3 sequence (DNA): TGTGCCAGCAGTAGACTAGCGGCTATTCCCACAGATACGCAGTATTTT.

The chain recombines TRBV10-1 with TRBJ2-1; 8 bases match TRBD2. CDR3 length: 17 amino acids. After removal of 6 bases from V and 5 bases from J, the junction contained 15 bases not matched to a gene. The germline gives CDR1 WNHNN, CDR2 SYGVQD (reference sequence). DNA of the CDR3: TGCGCCAGCAGCCGATATGGCGGGACTAGAGTCAACAATGAGCAGTTCTTC. This encodes CASSRYGGTRVNNEQFF.

The V gene is TRBV12-2, the J gene TRBJ2-1; the table's D call, TRBD2, was not checked against the DNA. TRBV12-2 is assigned pseudogene status. This CDR3 comprises 12 residues. The CDR3 sequence: CASRPTPGEQFF. In DNA, the CDR3 is TGTGCAAGTCGCCCGACCCCGGGGGAGCAGTTCTTC.

On this clone: A read error may produce the germline difference seen at one junction end. This sequence joins TRBV13 and TRBJ2-1; TRBD1 might be the D (5 bases). CDR3 size: 14 residues. The germline V gene encodes CDR1 PRHDT and CDR2 FYEKMQ (reference sequence). In DNA, the CDR3 is TGTGCCAGCAGCTCAGGGTCCTCCCACAATGAGCAGTTCTTC. The encoded protein is CASSSGSSHNEQFF. Complete variable domain (other parts from reference TRBV13 and TRBJ2-1): AAGVIQSPRHLIKEKRETATLKCYPIPRHDTVYWYQQGPGQDPQFLISFYEKMQSDKGSIPDRFSAQQFSDYHSELNMSSLELGDSALYFCASSSGSSHNEQFFGPGTRLTVL.

V gene TRBV7-8 combines with J gene TRBJ2-7; tentative D call: TRBD2 (5 bases). Trimming removed 3 bases from V and 6 bases from J, with 15 bases in between. Germline V gene sequence: CDR1 SGHVS, CDR2 FQNEAQ. The CDR3 is 14 amino acids. In DNA, the CDR3 is TGTGCCAGCAGCTTTAGCTGGGAGCTGTCCGAGCAGTACTTC. Translated: CASSFSWELSEQYF.

In its sample, this clone was seen once. A junction boundary mismatches the germline segment, possibly from a read error. This chain links TRBV30 with TRBJ1-1; D possibly corresponds to TRBD1 (6 bases). The CDR3 has 14 amino acids. Germline V gene lookup returns CDR1 GTSNPN and CDR2 SVGIG (reference sequence). The CDR3 loop reads CAWSVLGGNTGAFF. As DNA, the CDR3 is TGTGCCTGGAGTGTTCTAGGGGGGAACACTGGAGCTTTCTTT.

This clone has only one observation. J is TRBJ2-1 and V is TRBV29-1; the D gene could be TRBD1 or TRBD2 (6 bases each). The V gene lost 7 bases and the J gene lost 9 bases, with 16 bases spanning the gap. Looked up from germline, CDR1 is SQVTM and CDR2 is ANQGSEA. CDR3 length: 12 amino acids. The CDR3 region is CSADRGGGEQFF. The CDR3 DNA reads as TGCAGCGCCGACCGAGGAGGGGGTGAGCAGTTCTTC.

Only one count was recorded for this clone. The chain has TRBV14 and TRBJ2-2, with D maybe TRBD1 (6 bases). This CDR3 has 17 amino acids. V was clipped by 1 base and J by 5 bases, with 17 bases between them. The germline CDR1 and CDR2 sequences are SGHDN and FVKESK. CDR3 protein: CASSQVLGAERTGELFF. CDR3 DNA: TGTGCCAGCAGCCAAGTTCTGGGGGCGGAACGGACCGGGGAGCTGTTTTTT.

A single count supports this clone. The chain combines TRBV7-9 with TRBJ2-1; D possibly matches TRBD1 or TRBD2 (6 bases each). This CDR3 spans 15 amino acids. CDR1 and CDR2 from the germline V gene are SEHNR and FQNEAQ (reference sequence). The ends were cut back, 2 bases at V and 6 bases at J, with 14 bases in the middle. The chain's CDR3 is CASSLSLGGGNEQFF. The CDR3 DNA reads TGTGCCAGCAGCTTAAGTCTGGGGGGCGGCAATGAGCAGTTCTTC. The entire variable domain, with the rest obtained from reference TRBV7-9 and TRBJ2-1, is as follows: DTGVSQNPRHKITKRGQNVTFRCDPISEHNRLYWYRQTLGQGPEFLTYFQNEAQLEKSRLLSDRFSAERPKGSFSTLEIQRTEQGDSAMYLCASSLSLGGGNEQFFGPGTRLTVL.

The J gene is TRBJ1-5, the V gene TRBV28; 12 positions agree with TRBD1. Germline V CDR1 and CDR2: MDHEN, SYDVKM. The J segment lost 1 base and the V segment lost 5 bases, leaving 12 bases of the junction unmatched. CDR3 length equals 19 residues. Here the CDR3 DNA reads TGTGCCAGCAGTGCCAGCCGGGACAGGGGGCGTGTAAGCAATCAGCCCCAGCATTTT. Translating gives CASSASRDRGRVSNQPQHF.

This sequence joins TRBV19 and TRBJ1-2; D uncertain. The CDR3 has 17 residues. CDR1 and CDR2 (germline): LNHDA, SQIVND (reference sequence). V gave up 5 bases and J gave up 4 bases, with 23 bases separating them. The CDR3, as DNA: TGTGCCAGTAGTCTCCTACCGTGGCAGGAGAACTCCTATGGCTACACCTTC. It codes for CASSLLPWQENSYGYTF.

The V gene is TRBV6-1, the J gene TRBJ2-7; D uncertain. This CDR3 has 15 amino acids. CDR1 MNHNS and CDR2 SASEGT come from the germline V gene. The germline V and J ends were trimmed by 2 bases and 6 bases, with 17 bases remaining between them. The CDR3 DNA follows: TGTGCCAGCAGTGAAAGTCAGATGGTGGGGTTCGAGCAGTACTTC. Amino acid sequence: CASSESQMVGFEQYF.

The CDR3 DNA reads TGTGCCAGCACCCCGCGGGGCCAGCGGAACACAGATACGCAGTATTTT. Its protein product is CASTPRGQRNTDTQYF. The chain has TRBV2 and TRBJ2-3; tentatively, D is TRBD2 (6 bases). Trimming removed 7 bases from V and 2 bases from J, with 19 bases in between. CDR1 SNHLY and CDR2 FYNNEI come from the germline V gene. This CDR3 region has 16 residues.

V and J are TRBV5-5 and TRBJ2-1; the D gene is possibly TRBD2 (6 bases). Germline lookup yields CDR1 SGHKS and CDR2 YYEKEE (reference sequence). Trimming pared 4 bases from V and 8 bases from J, leaving 19 bases between. CDR3 length equals 15 residues. CDR3 residues: CASSPEGGARHEQFF. The CDR3 nucleotides are TGTGCCAGCAGCCCCGAGGGAGGAGCGCGTCATGAGCAGTTCTTC.